The next 23 T cell receptor beta chains were all read from a single sample in a study of T cell repertoires in cytomegalovirus infection. Each CDR3 protein is one row after TCRdb ran MiXCR on the reads. The sample contains about 740,000 distinct CDR3 sequences, roughly 35% of which appear only once. Source material: PBMCs. Receptors were obtained from a human donor in good health (CMV status not recorded). Some clones in this sample may be carry-over from other donors' samples.

This clonotype was counted between two and nine times. The chain links TRBV28 to TRBJ1-1; D is unresolved. The CDR3 totals 13 residues. The germline V gene encodes CDR1 MDHEN and CDR2 SYDVKM. Trimming removed 2 bases at V and 4 bases at J, with 8 bases between. The CDR3 spells CASSLGFSTEAFF. CDR3 coding DNA: TGTGCCAGCAGTTTAGGATTTAGCACTGAAGCTTTCTTT. The variable domain in full, with the rest retrieved from reference TRBV28 and TRBJ1-1, is DVKVTQSSRYLVKRTGEKVFLECVQDMDHENMFWYRQDPGLGLRLIYFSYDVKMKEKGDIPEGYSVSREKKERFSLILESASTNQTSMYLCASSLGFSTEAFFGQGTRLTVV.

The table lists this clonotype with a few counts. V gene TRBV28 combines with J gene TRBJ1-1, with D unclear. The CDR3 covers 12 residues. Trimming took off 7 bases at V and 4 bases at J, with 10 bases between the two ends. Germline V CDR1 and CDR2: MDHEN, SYDVKM. This chain's CDR3 is CASTDVGTEAFF. CDR3 nucleotide sequence: TGTGCCAGCACCGATGTCGGCACTGAAGCTTTCTTT. Together with reference TRBV28 and TRBJ1-1, the CDR3 gives the full variable domain: DVKVTQSSRYLVKRTGEKVFLECVQDMDHENMFWYRQDPGLGLRLIYFSYDVKMKEKGDIPEGYSVSREKKERFSLILESASTNQTSMYLCASTDVGTEAFFGQGTRLTVV.

V is TRBV19 and J is TRBJ1-5; D gene uncertain. V was shortened by 6 bases and J by 11 bases, with 26 bases between the two germline ends. In germline, CDR1 is LNHDA, CDR2 SQIVND (reference sequence). The CDR3 totals 16 residues. CDR3: CASSLGGIDLPPAQHF. The CDR3, as DNA: TGTGCCAGTAGCCTCGGAGGTATAGATCTTCCCCCAGCCCAGCATTTT.

This clonotype was counted between two and nine times. The chain links TRBV18 to TRBJ1-1, with a tentative D call TRBD1 (5 bases). Trimming shortened V by 0 bases and J by 4 bases, and 9 bases separated the two germline ends. The CDR3 is 14 residues long. Per the germline V gene, CDR1 is KGHSH and CDR2 is LQKENI. DNA of the CDR3: TGTGCCAGCTCACCACCTTCTGGGGGCACTGAAGCTTTCTTT. Its translation: CASSPPSGGTEAFF.

V usage is TRBV7-4 and J usage is TRBJ2-3; no clear D gene. This CDR3 spans 14 amino acids. The germline V gene encodes CDR1 SGHVT and CDR2 SQSDAQ. V dropped 2 bases and J dropped 3 bases, with 9 bases sitting between them. CDR3 DNA: TGTGCCAGCAGCTTATTTGATTCAACAGATACGCAGTATTTT. It codes for CASSLFDSTDTQYF.

Ten or more counts support this clonotype. This sequence joins TRBV7-2 and TRBJ1-2, with D possibly being TRBD1 (6 bases). The CDR3 has 14 amino acids. V was trimmed by 5 bases and J by 3 bases, leaving 13 bases between them. Germline V gene data show CDR1 as SGHTA and CDR2 as FQGNSA. In DNA, the CDR3 is TGTGCCAGCAGCCCTACAGGGCTAGACTATGGCTACACCTTC. Protein product: CASSPTGLDYGYTF.

The rearrangement links TRBV5-1 to TRBJ1-2; 7 nucleotides match TRBD1. The length of the CDR3 is 14 residues. The V gene end was trimmed by 5 bases and the J gene end by 7 bases; junction bases not matched to a gene: 11. In germline, CDR1 is SGHRS, CDR2 YFSETQ. CDR3 sequence reads: CASSSGTVSFGYTF. The CDR3 region has the DNA TGCGCCAGCAGTTCGGGGACAGTATCATTTGGCTACACCTTC.

The chain combines TRBV15 with TRBJ2-2, with D possibly being TRBD1 (5 bases). The CDR3 totals 17 residues. Germline CDR1 is LNHNV and CDR2 is YYDKDF (reference sequence). Trimming shortened V by 9 bases and J by 6 bases, and 26 bases separated the two germline ends. The CDR3 DNA sequence: TGTGCCACAAGGGGCCAAGAAAGTGTCCCCAGGGCCGGGGAGCTGTTTTTT. Translating it yields CATRGQESVPRAGELFF.

This clonotype was counted between two and nine times. This chain uses TRBV12-5 with TRBJ2-1; the D gene is possibly TRBD2 (5 bases). Per germline, CDR1 LGHNT and CDR2 FRNRAP. The CDR3 length is 15 residues. V lost 6 bases, J lost 3 bases, and 15 bases lay in between. DNA for the CDR3: TGTGCTAGTGGCGAGTTGGACCGGGGCTACAATGAGCAGTTCTTC. Amino acids: CASGELDRGYNEQFF.

The chain uses TRBV6-6 and TRBJ2-5; 7 positions agree with TRBD2. The CDR3 has 19 amino acids. Germline CDR1 is MNHNY and CDR2 is SVGAGI (reference sequence). The V gene end was trimmed by 7 bases and the J gene end by 5 bases; junction bases not matched to a gene: 25. As DNA, the CDR3 is TGTGCCAGCAAAATGACCTCGGGGCTAGCGGTTCCGGCGGGGGAGACCCAGTACTTC. Translation gives CASKMTSGLAVPAGETQYF.

Only a few counts were recorded for this clonotype. This rearrangement joins TRBV7-6 to TRBJ2-2; D perhaps matches TRBD1 (6 bases). The V end lost 5 bases, the J end lost 0 bases, and 13 bases lay between the germline ends. The CDR3 runs to 16 residues. CDR1 SGHVS and CDR2 FNYEAQ come from the germline V gene. The CDR3, as DNA: TGTGCCAGCAGCCCGTGGGACACACCGAACACCGGGGAGCTGTTTTTT. Its translation: CASSPWDTPNTGELFF.

The rearrangement links TRBV4-1 to TRBJ2-7; possible D gene TRBD2, 6 bases. This CDR3 spans 15 amino acids. Germline V lookup: CDR1 MGHRA, CDR2 YSYEKL. The CDR3: CAAGGFPTSSYEQYF. DNA of the CDR3: TGCGCGGCAGGAGGGTTTCCCACCAGCTCCTACGAGCAGTACTTC.

CDR3 sequence (DNA): TGTGCCAGTAGTGGCGGGTCCAGGGACGCAATCAATGAGCAGTTCTTC. Amino acids: CASSGGSRDAINEQFF. The chain links TRBV19 to TRBJ2-1, with D possibly being TRBD1 or TRBD2 (5 bases each). CDR1 LNHDA and CDR2 SQIVND come from the germline V gene (reference sequence). This CDR3 region has 16 residues. V lost 5 bases to trimming and J lost 6 bases, with 20 bases between them.

The genes are TRBV25-1 and TRBJ1-3; no clear D. Germline assignment: CDR1 MGHDK and CDR2 SYGVNS. V was clipped by 2 bases and J by 2 bases, with 4 bases between them. The CDR3 has 13 amino acids. CDR3 region: CASSEGPGNTIYF. DNA for the CDR3: TGTGCCAGCAGTGAAGGGCCTGGAAACACCATATATTTT.

In its sample, this clonotype was seen many times. CDR3 residues: CASSLLAGDTGELFF. The CDR3 region has the DNA TGTGCCAGCAGCTTACTAGCGGGAGACACCGGGGAGCTGTTTTTT. This chain uses TRBV6-5 with TRBJ2-2; the match to TRBD2 covers 11 bases. After removal of 6 bases from V and 3 bases from J, the junction contained 3 bases not matched to a gene. Germline loops: CDR1 MNHEY, CDR2 SVGAGI. CDR3 size: 15 residues.

This clonotype has just a few counts. The V and J genes are TRBV10-3 and TRBJ1-1; possible D gene TRBD1, 5 bases. The CDR3 runs 15 residues. In germline, CDR1 is ENHRY, CDR2 SYGVKD. With 6 bases removed from V and 1 base from J, the gap between germline ends came to 15 bases. CDR3 DNA: TGTGCCATCAGGGATACGGGACGATCGAACACTGAAGCTTTCTTT. Translated: CAIRDTGRSNTEAFF.

About this clonotype: A read error is likely, as this CDR3 ends without the conserved phenylalanine or tryptophan. V and J are TRBV5-1 and TRBJ1-5; no firm D call. Germline V gene data show CDR1 as SGHRS and CDR2 as YFSETQ. The CDR3 has 13 residues. V lost 4 bases to trimming and J lost 6 bases, with 11 bases between them. CDR3 sequence reads: CASSIDWTQPQHC. The CDR3 coding sequence is TGCGCCAGCAGCATCGACTGGACTCAGCCCCAGCATTGT.

A word on this clonotype: A junction end diverges from the germline sequence, so it may reflect a read error. The chain combines TRBV12-3 or TRBV12-4 with TRBJ2-7, with D perhaps matching TRBD2 (5 bases). CDR3 length: 15 residues. This CDR3 reads CASSPGRGLTYVQYF. The CDR3 nucleotides are TGTGCCAGCAGTCCAGGACGTGGACTGACCTACGTGCAGTACTTC.

In its sample, this clonotype was seen many times. V usage is TRBV6-1 and J usage is TRBJ1-3; D might be TRBD1 (5 bases). Germline V gene sequence: CDR1 MNHNS, CDR2 SASEGT. The V and J ends lost 5 bases and 4 bases respectively, with 15 bases between them. CDR3 length: 15 amino acids. CDR3 in DNA: TGTGCCAGCAGTCGATCCAGGGATTCAGGAAACACCATATATTTT. Encoded protein: CASSRSRDSGNTIYF.

J is TRBJ1-4 and V is TRBV6-2 or TRBV6-3; D is unresolved. The CDR3 runs to 13 residues. CDR1 and CDR2 from the germline V gene are MNHEY and SVGEGT. The V and J ends lost 2 bases and 7 bases respectively, with 8 bases between them. The chain's CDR3 is CASSYVGAEKLFF. DNA for the CDR3: TGTGCCAGCAGTTACGTTGGTGCTGAAAAACTGTTTTTT.

The chain joins TRBV7-6 to TRBJ2-2; weak D call: TRBD2 (6 bases). Deletions cut 5 bases from V and 3 bases from J, with 25 bases between. This CDR3 region has 19 residues. Germline V gene lookup returns CDR1 SGHVS and CDR2 FNYEAQ. CDR3 protein: CASSRWGDPPIRYTGELFF. CDR3 sequence (DNA): TGTGCCAGCAGCCGTTGGGGGGACCCACCCATCCGATACACCGGGGAGCTGTTTTTT. Based on the CDR3 plus reference TRBV7-6 and TRBJ2-2, the full variable domain is GAGVSQSPRYKVTKRGQDVALRCDPISGHVSLYWYRQALGQGPEFLTYFNYEAQQDKSGLPNDRFSAERPEGSISTLTIQRTEQRDSAMYRCASSRWGDPPIRYTGELFFGEGSRLTVL.

This chain joins TRBV3-1 and TRBJ2-2, with D uncertain. V was clipped by 1 base and J by 6 bases, with 6 bases between them. The CDR3 has 13 residues. Germline assignment: CDR1 LGHDT and CDR2 YNNKEL (reference sequence). Here the CDR3 reads CASSQGAPGELFF. CDR3 nucleotide sequence: TGTGCCAGCAGCCAAGGCGCCCCCGGGGAGCTGTTTTTT.

The sample holds a few counts of this clonotype. The chain carries TRBV7-9 and TRBJ1-2, with D unresolved. This CDR3 has 12 residues. Trimming shortened V by 0 bases and J by 7 bases, and 6 bases separated the two germline ends. The germline gives CDR1 SEHNR, CDR2 FQNEAQ (reference sequence). Written as DNA, the CDR3 is TGTGCCAGCAGCTTAGCTGGTTTTGGCTACACCTTC. Translation gives CASSLAGFGYTF. The full variable domain, with the rest looked up from reference TRBV7-9 and TRBJ1-2, is DTGVSQNPRHKITKRGQNVTFRCDPISEHNRLYWYRQTLGQGPEFLTYFQNEAQLEKSRLLSDRFSAERPKGSFSTLEIQRTEQGDSAMYLCASSLAGFGYTFGSGTRLTVV.